Described below is a single TCR beta chain sequence and its context. Its target is unknown. The TCRbeta library was prepared with unique molecular identifiers. TCRdb re-analysed the PCR reads in MiXCR, keeping a single row per CDR3 protein. The sample carries about 580,000 distinct CDR3 sequences, about 21% recorded once. This sample was taken from a study of T-cell reconstitution after alpha-beta-depleted transplantation in children. General study findings and limits: The origin of high day-60 TCRbeta diversity in some patients lay in surviving recipient T cells and thymic progenitors. Counts and diversity of T cells one year after transplant came mostly from newly produced T cells. Expanded clones from the graft, numbering several hundred, reportedly supplied alpha-beta T cells about two months after transplant.

Germline CDR1 is SGHRS and CDR2 is YFSETQ. V was pared by 4 bases and J by 2 bases, with 13 bases between. The CDR3 extends over 14 amino acids. This clonotype was sampled from a boy under three years old who had a stem cell transplant for acute myeloid leukemia, so the T cells may come from the graft donor. The chain uses TRBV5-1 and TRBJ2-7; D is tentatively TRBD1 or TRBD2 (5 bases each). The sequencing used PBMCs, mostly from graft donor cells, collected 360 days after TCRalphabeta/CD19-depleted stem cell transplant. The CDR3 region is CASSHGPGPYEQYF. The CDR3 bases are TGCGCCAGCAGCCACGGACCGGGACCCTACGAGCAGTACTTC. Drawing the rest from reference TRBV5-1 and TRBJ2-7, the complete variable domain is KAGVTQTPRYLIKTRGQQVTLSCSPISGHRSVSWYQQTPGQGLQFLFEYFSETQRNKGNFPGRFSGRQFSNSRSEMNVSTLELGDSALYLCASSHGPGPYEQYFGPGTRLTVT.